A single sample is the source of the 32 T cell receptor beta chains below, sequenced in a study of cytomegalovirus exposure and HLA in healthy donors. The PCR contained 60 Vbeta and 13 Jbeta primers. The table came from immunoSEQ multiplex PCR; TCRdb's copy has only in-frame clones and leaves some out. Counted here are 70,000 to 90,000 clones, under 80% occurring once; the ten biggest clones make up 9.5% to 13%. What was sequenced was PBMCs. These receptors were taken from a male donor in good health and CMV-seropositive.

The rearrangement uses TRBV6-4 and TRBJ1-4; a weak D match, TRBD1 (5 bases). Trimming shortened V by 8 bases and J by 8 bases, and 24 bases separated the two germline ends. The CDR3 consists of 16 residues. Germline V gene lookup returns CDR1 MRHNA and CDR2 SNTAGT. CDR3 sequence: CASYPTGLSLREKLFF. The DNA for the CDR3 is TGTGCCAGCTACCCAACGGGACTCTCATTGAGGGAAAAACTGTTTTTT.

The chain joins TRBV6-1 to TRBJ2-7; 7 bases align to TRBD1. The CDR3 covers 15 residues. V was clipped by 1 base and J by 2 bases; unmatched bases: 5. CDR1 and CDR2 from the germline V gene are MNHNS and SASEGT. DNA for the CDR3: TGTGCCAGCAGTGAAGTTACAGGGGCCACCTACGAGCAGTACTTC. This gives the protein CASSEVTGATYEQYF.

Only one count was recorded for this clone. The chain links TRBV4-2 to TRBJ2-1; 9 bases are a match to TRBD2. There are 17 residues in the CDR3. The V and J ends lost 1 base and 10 bases, in that order; junction bases with no gene match: 14. CDR1 is LGHNA, CDR2 YNFKEQ, per germline. The CDR3 loop reads CASSQADYGLAGREQFF. The CDR3 bases are TGTGCCAGCAGCCAAGCGGATTATGGGCTAGCGGGACGGGAGCAGTTCTTC.

The chain combines TRBV7-2 with TRBJ2-5; 7 bases fit TRBD2. Trimming cost V 3 bases and J 2 bases; bases outside gene matches: 9. From germline, CDR1 is SGHTA and CDR2 FQGNSA. CDR3 length: 16 amino acids. DNA for the CDR3: TGTGCCAGCAGCTTCGCCCTACCGGGGGGTCAAGAGACCCAGTACTTC. Translating it yields CASSFALPGGQETQYF.

V usage is TRBV14 and J usage is TRBJ2-5, with 9 bases aligning to TRBD1. The J call may be in error: the DNA end matches TRBJ2-7 better. The length of the CDR3 is 14 residues. Germline-derived CDR1 and CDR2 are SGHDN and FVKESK. The CDR3 loop reads CASSPGQGRYEQYF. DNA for the CDR3: TGTGCCAGCTCGCCGGGACAGGGCAGGTACGAGCAGTACTTC.

The V and J genes are TRBV11-2 and TRBJ1-1, with TRBD1 as a possible D gene (6 bases). The V and J ends lost 5 bases and 4 bases respectively, with 20 bases between them. This CDR3 has 16 amino acids. Germline V gene data show CDR1 as SGHAT and CDR2 as FQNNGV. The CDR3 coding sequence is TGTGCCAGCAGCGTAGCGGGGGGCGCGAGGTTCACTGAAGCTTTCTTT. This codes for CASSVAGGARFTEAFF.

The chain carries TRBV9 and TRBJ2-2, with a possible D match to TRBD2 (7 bases). Between the trimmed V and J ends, which lost 4 bases and 2 bases, there was a span of 21 bases. The V gene's germline CDR1 is SGDLS and CDR2 YYNGEE. The length of the CDR3 is 18 residues. As DNA, the CDR3 is TGTGCCAGCAGCTTAAGAGGGGGGCGGGGACTAAACACCGGGGAGCTGTTTTTT. This encodes CASSLRGGRGLNTGELFF.

This chain links TRBV11-2 with TRBJ2-2; perhaps TRBD1 as D (5 bases). The germline V gene encodes CDR1 SGHAT and CDR2 FQNNGV. V was clipped by 4 bases and J by 1 base, with 10 bases between them. The CDR3 has 15 amino acids. For the CDR3, the DNA is TGTGCCAGCAGCTCCAGGGATAGGAACACCGGGGAGCTGTTTTTT. Translating it yields CASSSRDRNTGELFF. The whole variable domain, remainder taken from reference TRBV11-2 and TRBJ2-2, is EAGVAQSPRYKIIEKRQSVAFWCNPISGHATLYWYQQILGQGPKLLIQFQNNGVVDDSQLPKDRFSAERLKGVDSTLKIQPAKLEDSAVYLCASSSRDRNTGELFFGEGSRLTVL.

V gene TRBV19 combines with J gene TRBJ2-4; 8 bases fit TRBD1. Germline values: CDR1 LNHDA, CDR2 SQIVND (reference sequence). Trimming took 3 bases from V and 7 from J; bases not matched to a gene: 17. There are 18 residues in the CDR3. The CDR3 DNA follows: TGTGCCAGTAGTATCAGGGGGCCGGGATCCCCCGGAGGGAACATTCAGTACTTC. Its protein is CASSIRGPGSPGGNIQYF.

The V and J genes are TRBV5-1 and TRBJ2-1; weak D call: TRBD2 (5 bases). Trimming removed 5 bases from V and 2 bases from J, with 14 bases in between. CDR3 length: 15 amino acids. Looked up from germline, CDR1 is SGHRS and CDR2 is YFSETQ. Here the CDR3 DNA reads TGCGCCAGCAGACGGTCCGGGGATACCTACAATGAGCAGTTCTTC. The encoded protein is CASRRSGDTYNEQFF.

CDR3 nucleotides: TGTGCCAGCAGCCGGACGTCACTAGCGACGGATGAGCAGTTCTTC. As protein: CASSRTSLATDEQFF. V gene TRBV7-2 combines with J gene TRBJ2-1, with 7 positions matching TRBD2. Per the germline V gene, CDR1 is SGHTA and CDR2 is FQGNSA. CDR3 length equals 15 residues. After removal of 5 bases from V and 8 bases from J, the junction contained 12 bases not matched to a gene.

This clone was seen a handful of times. V gene TRBV11-2 combines with J gene TRBJ1-3; TRBD1 matches 10 bases. CDR1 is SGHAT, CDR2 FQNNGV, per germline. The CDR3 contains 13 residues. Trimming removed 4 bases from V and 7 bases from J; junction bases left unmatched: 1. CDR3 DNA: TGTGCCAGCAGCTCGGGACAGGGGAACACCATATATTTT. Protein: CASSSGQGNTIYF.

The rearrangement links TRBV28 to TRBJ2-1, with 8 positions matching TRBD2. The germline CDR1 and CDR2 sequences are MDHEN and SYDVKM. The CDR3 is made up of 15 amino acids. J lost 8 bases, V lost 5 bases, and 11 bases had no gene match. The CDR3 coding sequence is TGTGCCAGCAGTCCTCGGGGGGGGGCGTCAGATGAGCAGTTCTTC. It is translated as CASSPRGGASDEQFF.

This chain links TRBV7-2 with TRBJ2-5; 7 bases are shared with TRBD2. V dropped 4 bases and J dropped 2; count of bases not matched to a gene: 7. The CDR3 sequence is 15 residues long. Germline CDR1 reads SGHTA; CDR2 reads FQGNSA. CDR3 amino acids: CASSSSGATQETQYF. The CDR3 region has the DNA TGTGCCAGCAGCTCAAGCGGGGCCACGCAAGAGACCCAGTACTTC.

The rearrangement links TRBV9 to TRBJ2-1; 9 bases agree with TRBD2. CDR1 is SGDLS, CDR2 YYNGEE, per germline. Losses at the gene ends were 1 base for V and 5 bases for J; bases not matched to a gene: 4. CDR3 size: 15 residues. The CDR3 sequence is CASSVSASGDNEQFF. In DNA, the CDR3 is TGTGCCAGCAGCGTATCGGCTAGCGGGGACAATGAGCAGTTCTTC.

In DNA form, the CDR3 reads TGTGCCAGCAGCTTAGCAGGAGGGGCGGGAAATCAGCCCCAGCATTTT. This translates into CASSLAGGAGNQPQHF. The genes are TRBV7-8 and TRBJ1-5, with a weak D call TRBD1 (5 bases). Trimming cost V 0 bases and J 4 bases, with 13 bases left between them. The CDR3 covers 16 residues. CDR1 SGHVS and CDR2 FQNEAQ come from the germline V gene. The variable domain in full, with the rest retrieved from reference TRBV7-8 and TRBJ1-5, is GAGVSQSPRYKVAKRGQDVALRCDPISGHVSLFWYQQALGQGPEFLTYFQNEAQLDKSGLPSDRFFAERPEGSVSTLKIQRTQQEDSAVYLCASSLAGGAGNQPQHFGDGTRLSIL.

The gene calls are TRBV6-5 and TRBJ2-3, with TRBD2 as a possible D gene (5 bases). Germline V gene lookup returns CDR1 MNHEY and CDR2 SVGAGI. The ends were cut back, 6 bases at V and 0 bases at J, with 13 bases in the middle. The CDR3 has 15 residues. The CDR3 spells CASREGDTSTDTQYF. For the CDR3, the DNA is TGTGCCAGCAGAGAGGGCGACACTAGCACAGATACGCAGTATTTT.

This clone was recorded a few times. The rearrangement joins TRBV5-1 to TRBJ2-5; 12 bases line up with TRBD1. Germline lookup yields CDR1 SGHRS and CDR2 YFSETQ. V was pared by 5 bases and J by 5 bases, with 7 bases of the junction left unmatched. This CDR3 contains 15 residues. CDR3 nucleotide sequence: TGCGCCAGCAGACCCGGGACAGGGGGCGCGGAGACCCAGTACTTC. It encodes CASRPGTGGAETQYF.

This clone was observed a few times. The chain carries TRBV10-3 and TRBJ2-1; D ambiguous. CDR3 length: 13 amino acids. Trimming removed 6 bases from V and 5 bases from J, with 11 bases in between. Looked up from germline, CDR1 is ENHRY and CDR2 is SYGVKD. The CDR3 sequence is CAIRTGSDNEQFF. CDR3 DNA: TGTGCCATCAGGACCGGGTCGGACAATGAGCAGTTCTTC.

This clone has a handful of counts. The junction departs from germline at one end; a sequencing error may be responsible. The chain joins TRBV6-4 to TRBJ2-1; TRBD2 agrees at 9 bases. The CDR3 is 15 amino acids. The germline CDR1 and CDR2 sequences are MRHNA and SNTAGT. CDR3 bases: TGTGCCATCAGTGTCCTAGCGGGGAGTATGGATGAGCCGTTCTTC. It translates to CAISVLAGSMDEPFF.

This rearrangement joins TRBV7-9 to TRBJ1-6; 7 bases align to TRBD1. Germline assignment: CDR1 SEHNR and CDR2 FQNEAQ (reference sequence). The CDR3 runs to 15 residues. Trimming removed 1 base from V and 7 bases from J; junction bases left unmatched: 4. The DNA of the CDR3 is TGTGCCAGCAGCTTAGGACCAGGGGGGAATTCACCCCTCCACTTT. Protein: CASSLGPGGNSPLHF.

The chain has TRBV2 and TRBJ1-5; 9 bases are shared with TRBD1. The CDR3 has 15 residues. Trimming took 2 bases from V and 7 from J; bases not matched to a gene: 6. Germline lookup yields CDR1 SNHLY and CDR2 FYNNEI. The CDR3 protein is CASSELGTGRQPQHF. As DNA, the CDR3 is TGTGCCAGCAGTGAATTAGGGACAGGGAGGCAGCCCCAGCATTTT.

The chain uses TRBV5-1 and TRBJ2-7; D perhaps matches TRBD2 (6 bases). CDR1 and CDR2 from the germline V gene are SGHRS and YFSETQ. This CDR3 has 14 residues. V lost 0 bases and J lost 5, with 12 bases in between. Here the CDR3 DNA reads TGCGCCAGCAGCTTGGATCGGGGGAGGAACGAGCAGTACTTC. Translating gives CASSLDRGRNEQYF.

This clone has just one count. The chain joins TRBV5-1 to TRBJ2-1; 8 bases match TRBD2. J was trimmed by 2 bases and V by 0 bases; bases with no gene match: 4. Germline V lookup: CDR1 SGHRS, CDR2 YFSETQ. The CDR3 has 16 residues. In DNA, the CDR3 is TGCGCCAGCAGCTTGGAAGGCGGGGGGCCCTACAATGAGCAGTTCTTC. Amino acids: CASSLEGGGPYNEQFF.

CDR3 nucleotide sequence: TGTGCCACTCGGGCGGACGGAGGTAATGAAAAACTGTTTTTT. Translation: CATRADGGNEKLFF. This chain uses TRBV2 with TRBJ1-4; D call uncertain. Germline V CDR1 and CDR2: SNHLY, FYNNEI. The CDR3 loop spans 14 amino acids. V was trimmed by 10 bases and J by 4 bases, leaving 16 bases between them.

The V and J genes are TRBV15 and TRBJ2-1, with 11 bases that match TRBD2. The V segment lost 5 bases and the J segment 10 bases; nucleotides outside the gene matches: 13. Germline CDR1 reads LNHNV; CDR2 reads YYDKDF (reference sequence). The length of the CDR3 is 16 residues. This chain's CDR3 is CATSDPGTSGPGEQFF. The CDR3, as DNA: TGTGCCACCAGCGATCCGGGGACTAGCGGCCCGGGGGAGCAGTTCTTC.

The chain has TRBV9 and TRBJ1-1; 7 nucleotides match TRBD1. CDR3 length: 15 residues. CDR1 is SGDLS and CDR2 is YYNGEE in the germline V gene. V dropped 2 bases and J dropped 2; count of bases not matched to a gene: 6. CDR3 DNA: TGTGCCAGCAGCGTGGGACAGACCAGAAACACTGAAGCTTTCTTT. Protein product: CASSVGQTRNTEAFF.

The V gene is TRBV7-3, the J gene TRBJ1-2; D uncertain. This CDR3 contains 14 residues. In germline, CDR1 is SGHTA, CDR2 FQGTGA. The ends were cut back, 5 bases at V and 7 bases at J, with 17 bases in the middle. This chain's CDR3 is CASSQDWRGGGYTF. Written as DNA, the CDR3 is TGTGCCAGCAGCCAAGATTGGCGAGGCGGTGGCTACACCTTC.

The rearrangement uses TRBV9 and TRBJ1-2; D remains ambiguous. The CDR3 is made up of 14 amino acids. V lost 0 bases and J lost 9, with 15 bases in between. Germline CDR1 SGDLS, CDR2 YYNGEE. The DNA of the CDR3 is TGTGCCAGCAGCGTAGACGGACTATTGGGAAGCTACACCTTC. Amino acid sequence: CASSVDGLLGSYTF.

The J gene is TRBJ2-5, the V gene TRBV2; 9 bases fit TRBD2. Germline assignment: CDR1 SNHLY and CDR2 FYNNEI. The CDR3 spans 14 residues. V trimming: 3 bases; J trimming: 6 bases; junction bases outside the gene matches: 5. CDR3 bases: TGTGCCAGCAGTGAGCGGGAGGGGGGCAAGACCCAGTACTTC. This encodes CASSEREGGKTQYF. The full variable domain, in which reference TRBV2 and TRBJ2-5 provide the parts outside the CDR3, is EPEVTQTPSHQVTQMGQEVILRCVPISNHLYFYWYRQILGQKVEFLVSFYNNEISEKSEIFDDQFSVERPDGSNFTLKIRSTKLEDSAMYFCASSEREGGKTQYFGPGTRLLVL.

The V and J genes are TRBV6-5 and TRBJ2-5; TRBD1 matches 7 bases. The DNA matches TRBJ2-7 better at its end, which makes the J call doubtful. CDR1 and CDR2 from the germline V gene are MNHEY and SVGAGI. The CDR3 is made up of 15 amino acids. CDR3 DNA sequence: TGTGCCAGCAGTTACTCAGGGGGCACGATCTACGAGCAGTACTTC. Translation: CASSYSGGTIYEQYF.

This chain links TRBV18 with TRBJ1-5, with D tentatively TRBD1 (6 bases). The CDR3 runs to 13 residues. Trimming left V 5 bases short and J 5 bases short, with 10 bases between. Per the germline V gene, CDR1 is KGHSH and CDR2 is LQKENI. The CDR3 region has the DNA TGTGCCAGCTCAAACAGGGAAGATCAGCCCCAGCATTTT. It codes for CASSNREDQPQHF.